The text below deals with one T cell receptor beta chain. Germline trimming cut 4 bases from V and 6 bases from J; bases unmatched to any gene: 4. The CDR3 is made up of 13 amino acids. Germline CDR1 SNHLY, CDR2 FYNNEI. Methods used by the authors: Using reference gene primer amplification, nucleated cell counts were estimated. Method: immunoSEQ multiplex PCR; TCRdb's copy keeps in-frame clones and lacks some. Clone size and the V and J calls come from that table; the DNA yielded D and trimming. The sample holds roughly 100,000 clones, over 60% seen once. The data were taken from a study of blood T cell repertoires in COVID-19. Background on the study: Acute-phase and convalescent COVID-19 samples originated in the United States, Italy and Spain. Sources were T cells, B-cell-depleted T cells, or PBMCs; the material itself was cDNA or gDNA.

V and J are TRBV2 and TRBJ1-2; 8 positions agree with TRBD1. The TCR originated in a man in his 70s with acute or convalescent COVID-19. Sequences were obtained from peripheral blood. DNA of the CDR3: TGTGCCAGCAGTGCGACAGGGGTGAATGGCTACACCTTC. Translation gives CASSATGVNGYTF.